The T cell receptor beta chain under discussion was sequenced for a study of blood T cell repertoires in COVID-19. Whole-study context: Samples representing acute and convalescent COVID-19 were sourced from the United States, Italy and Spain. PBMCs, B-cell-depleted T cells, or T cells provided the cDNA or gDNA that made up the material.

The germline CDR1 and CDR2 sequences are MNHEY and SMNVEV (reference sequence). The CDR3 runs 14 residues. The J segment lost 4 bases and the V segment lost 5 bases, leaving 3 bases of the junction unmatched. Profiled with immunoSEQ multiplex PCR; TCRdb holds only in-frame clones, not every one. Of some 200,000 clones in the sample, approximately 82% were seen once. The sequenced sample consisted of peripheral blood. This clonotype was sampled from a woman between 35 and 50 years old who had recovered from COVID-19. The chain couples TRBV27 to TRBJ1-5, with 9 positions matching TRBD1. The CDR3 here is CASSHRGLNQPQHF. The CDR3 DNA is TGTGCCAGCAGTCACAGGGGGCTTAATCAGCCCCAGCATTTT.